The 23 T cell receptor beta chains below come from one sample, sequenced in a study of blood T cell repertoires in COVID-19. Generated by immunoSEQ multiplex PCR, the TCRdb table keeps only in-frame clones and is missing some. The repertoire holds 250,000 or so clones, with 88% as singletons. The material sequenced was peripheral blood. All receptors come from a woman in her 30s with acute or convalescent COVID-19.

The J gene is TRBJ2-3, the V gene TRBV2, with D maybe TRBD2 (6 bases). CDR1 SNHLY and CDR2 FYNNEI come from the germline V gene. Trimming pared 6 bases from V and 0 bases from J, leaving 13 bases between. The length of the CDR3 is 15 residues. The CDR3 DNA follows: TGTGCCAGCAGCAGACGACTAGTCAGCACAGATACGCAGTATTTT. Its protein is CASSRRLVSTDTQYF.

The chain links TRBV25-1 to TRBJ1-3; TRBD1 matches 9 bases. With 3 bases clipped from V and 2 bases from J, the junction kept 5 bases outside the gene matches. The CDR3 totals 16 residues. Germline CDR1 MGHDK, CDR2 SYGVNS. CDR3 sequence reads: CASSEGTGLAGNTIYF. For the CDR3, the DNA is TGTGCCAGCAGTGAGGGGACAGGGCTGGCTGGAAACACCATATATTTT.

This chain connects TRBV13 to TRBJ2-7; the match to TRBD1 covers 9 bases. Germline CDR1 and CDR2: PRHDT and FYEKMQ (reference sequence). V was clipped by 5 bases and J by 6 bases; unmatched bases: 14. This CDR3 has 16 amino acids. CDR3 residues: CASSTRTGEGSREQYF. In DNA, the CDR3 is TGTGCCAGCAGCACCCGGACAGGGGAAGGTTCCCGCGAGCAGTACTTC.

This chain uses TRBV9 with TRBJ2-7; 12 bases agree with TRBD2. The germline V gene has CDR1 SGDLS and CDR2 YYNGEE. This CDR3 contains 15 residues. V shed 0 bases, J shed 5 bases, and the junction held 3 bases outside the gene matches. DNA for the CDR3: TGTGCCAGCAGCGTAGGGCTAGCGGGAGGGAACGAGCAGTACTTC. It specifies CASSVGLAGGNEQYF.

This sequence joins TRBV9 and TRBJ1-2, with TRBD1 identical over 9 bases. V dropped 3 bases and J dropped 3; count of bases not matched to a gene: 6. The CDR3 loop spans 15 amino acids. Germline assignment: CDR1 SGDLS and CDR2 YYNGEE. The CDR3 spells CASSAGQGWDYGYTF. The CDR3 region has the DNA TGTGCCAGCAGCGCCGGACAGGGGTGGGACTATGGCTACACCTTC.

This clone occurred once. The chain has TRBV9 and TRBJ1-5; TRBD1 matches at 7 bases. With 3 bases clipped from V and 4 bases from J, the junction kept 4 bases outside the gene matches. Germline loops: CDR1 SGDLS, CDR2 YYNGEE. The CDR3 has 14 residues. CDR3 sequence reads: CASSGTGGNQPQHF. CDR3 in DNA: TGTGCCAGCAGCGGGACAGGCGGTAATCAGCCCCAGCATTTT.

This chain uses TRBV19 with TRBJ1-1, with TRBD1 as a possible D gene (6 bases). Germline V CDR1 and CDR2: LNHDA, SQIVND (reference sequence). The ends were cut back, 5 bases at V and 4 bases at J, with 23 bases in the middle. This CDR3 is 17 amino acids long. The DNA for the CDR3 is TGTGCCAGTAGTCTTCGGGACATGGGAAACACTATCACTGAAGCTTTCTTT. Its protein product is CASSLRDMGNTITEAFF.

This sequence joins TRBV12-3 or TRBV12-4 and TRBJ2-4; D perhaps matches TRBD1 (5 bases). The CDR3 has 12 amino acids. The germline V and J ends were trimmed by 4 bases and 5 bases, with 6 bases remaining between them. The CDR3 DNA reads TGTGCCAGCAGTTCGACAGAAAACATTCAGTACTTC. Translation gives CASSSTENIQYF.

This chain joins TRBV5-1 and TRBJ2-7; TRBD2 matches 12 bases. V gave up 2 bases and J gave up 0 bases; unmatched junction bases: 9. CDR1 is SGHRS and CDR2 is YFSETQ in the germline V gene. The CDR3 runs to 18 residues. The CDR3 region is CASSLGLAGTFYSYEQYF. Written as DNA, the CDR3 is TGCGCCAGCAGCTTAGGACTAGCGGGAACCTTTTACTCCTACGAGCAGTACTTC. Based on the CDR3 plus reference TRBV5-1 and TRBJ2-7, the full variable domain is KAGVTQTPRYLIKTRGQQVTLSCSPISGHRSVSWYQQTPGQGLQFLFEYFSETQRNKGNFPGRFSGRQFSNSRSEMNVSTLELGDSALYLCASSLGLAGTFYSYEQYFGPGTRLTVT.

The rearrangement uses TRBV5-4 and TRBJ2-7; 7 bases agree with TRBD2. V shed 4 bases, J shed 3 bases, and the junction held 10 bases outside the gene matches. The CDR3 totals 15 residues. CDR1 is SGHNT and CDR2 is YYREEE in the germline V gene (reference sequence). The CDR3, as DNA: TGTGCCAGCAGCCGTGGACTAGAAATCGTCTACGAGCAGTACTTC. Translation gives CASSRGLEIVYEQYF.

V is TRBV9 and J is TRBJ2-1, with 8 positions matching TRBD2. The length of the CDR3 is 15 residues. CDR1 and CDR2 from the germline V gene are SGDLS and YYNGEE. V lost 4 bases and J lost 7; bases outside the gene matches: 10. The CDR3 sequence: CASSPVAGLGNEQFF. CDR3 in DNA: TGTGCCAGCAGCCCAGTAGCGGGATTGGGGAATGAGCAGTTCTTC.

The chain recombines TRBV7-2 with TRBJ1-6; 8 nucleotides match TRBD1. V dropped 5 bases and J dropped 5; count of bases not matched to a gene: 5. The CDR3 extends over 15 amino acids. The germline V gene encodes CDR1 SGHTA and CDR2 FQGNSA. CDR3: CASSLEGQDNSPLHF. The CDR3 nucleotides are TGTGCCAGCAGCCTGGAGGGACAGGATAATTCACCCCTCCACTTT.

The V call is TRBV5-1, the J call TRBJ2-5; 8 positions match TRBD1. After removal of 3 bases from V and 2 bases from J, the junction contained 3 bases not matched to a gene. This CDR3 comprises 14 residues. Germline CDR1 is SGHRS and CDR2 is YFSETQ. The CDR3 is CASSSRQGQETQYF. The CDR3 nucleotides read TGCGCCAGCAGCTCACGACAGGGGCAAGAGACCCAGTACTTC.

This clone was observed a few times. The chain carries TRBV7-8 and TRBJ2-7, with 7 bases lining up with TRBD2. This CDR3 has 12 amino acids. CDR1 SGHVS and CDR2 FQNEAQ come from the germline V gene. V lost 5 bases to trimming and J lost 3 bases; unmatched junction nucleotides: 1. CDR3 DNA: TGTGCCAGCAGCGCGGGGGTCTACGAGCAGTACTTC. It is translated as CASSAGVYEQYF. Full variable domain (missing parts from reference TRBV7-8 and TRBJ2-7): GAGVSQSPRYKVAKRGQDVALRCDPISGHVSLFWYQQALGQGPEFLTYFQNEAQLDKSGLPSDRFFAERPEGSVSTLKIQRTQQEDSAVYLCASSAGVYEQYFGPGTRLTVT.

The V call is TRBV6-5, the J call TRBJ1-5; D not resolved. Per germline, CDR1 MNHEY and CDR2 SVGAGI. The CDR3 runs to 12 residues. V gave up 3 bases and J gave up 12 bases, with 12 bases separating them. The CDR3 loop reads CASSYLGSHQHF. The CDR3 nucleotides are TGTGCCAGCAGTTATCTCGGGTCTCACCAGCATTTT.

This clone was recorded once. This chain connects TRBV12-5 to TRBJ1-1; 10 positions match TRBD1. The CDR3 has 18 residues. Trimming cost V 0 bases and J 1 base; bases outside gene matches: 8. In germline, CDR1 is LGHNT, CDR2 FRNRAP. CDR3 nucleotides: TGTGCTAGTGGTTTGGTACTCGGGACAGGGGACCAGAACACTGAAGCTTTCTTT. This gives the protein CASGLVLGTGDQNTEAFF.

CDR3 residues: CASSSGRTDYGYTF. CDR3 DNA: TGCGCCAGCAGCTCGGGCAGGACAGACTATGGCTACACCTTC. The chain joins TRBV5-1 to TRBJ1-2; TRBD1 is a possible D gene (6 bases). The length of the CDR3 is 14 residues. Looked up from germline, CDR1 is SGHRS and CDR2 is YFSETQ. V lost 3 bases and J lost 3, with 12 bases in between.

CDR3 in amino acids: CASRSTRNTEAFF. The CDR3 region has the DNA TGTGCCAGCAGGTCGACAAGGAACACTGAAGCTTTCTTT. This chain connects TRBV7-2 to TRBJ1-1, with unresolved D. V shed 6 bases and J shed 1 base, with 9 bases lying between them. The CDR3 sequence is 13 residues long. CDR1 and CDR2 from the germline V gene are SGHTA and FQGNSA.

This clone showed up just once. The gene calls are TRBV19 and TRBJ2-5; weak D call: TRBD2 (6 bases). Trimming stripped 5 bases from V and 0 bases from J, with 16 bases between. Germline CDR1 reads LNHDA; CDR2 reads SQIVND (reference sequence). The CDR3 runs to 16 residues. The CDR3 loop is CASSPGLREYQETQYF. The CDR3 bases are TGTGCCAGTAGTCCTGGACTTCGGGAGTACCAAGAGACCCAGTACTTC.

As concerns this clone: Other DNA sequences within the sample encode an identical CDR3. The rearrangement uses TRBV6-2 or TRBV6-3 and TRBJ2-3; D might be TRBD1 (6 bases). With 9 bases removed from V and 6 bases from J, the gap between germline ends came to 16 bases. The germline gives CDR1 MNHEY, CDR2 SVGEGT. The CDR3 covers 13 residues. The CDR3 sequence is CASSITGTDTQYF. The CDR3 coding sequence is TGTGCCAGTAGTATAACAGGGACCGATACGCAGTATTTT.

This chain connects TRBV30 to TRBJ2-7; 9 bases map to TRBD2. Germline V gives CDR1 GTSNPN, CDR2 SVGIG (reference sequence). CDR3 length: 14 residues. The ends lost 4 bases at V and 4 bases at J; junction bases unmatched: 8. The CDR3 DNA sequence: TGTGCCTGGACTGGACTAGCGAACGGGTACGAGCAGTACTTC. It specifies CAWTGLANGYEQYF.

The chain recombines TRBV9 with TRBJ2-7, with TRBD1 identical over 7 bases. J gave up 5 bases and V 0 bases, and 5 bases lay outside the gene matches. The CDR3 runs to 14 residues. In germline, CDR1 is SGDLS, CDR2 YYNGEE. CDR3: CASSVGTGQHEQYF. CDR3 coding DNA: TGTGCCAGCAGCGTAGGGACAGGTCAGCACGAGCAGTACTTC.

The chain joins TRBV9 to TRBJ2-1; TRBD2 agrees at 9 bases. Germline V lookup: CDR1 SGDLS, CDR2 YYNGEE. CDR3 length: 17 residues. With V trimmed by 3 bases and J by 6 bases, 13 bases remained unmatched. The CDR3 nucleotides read TGTGCCAGCAGCGGACGAACGAGCGGGAGGTCGGGCAATGAGCAGTTCTTC. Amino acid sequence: CASSGRTSGRSGNEQFF. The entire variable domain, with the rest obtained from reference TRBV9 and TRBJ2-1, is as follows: DSGVTQTPKHLITATGQRVTLRCSPRSGDLSVYWYQQSLDQGLQFLIQYYNGEERAKGNILERFSAQQFPDLHSELNLSSLELGDSALYFCASSGRTSGRSGNEQFFGPGTRLTVL.